This entry lists 30 T cell receptor beta chains sequenced from one sample in a study of OX40 agonist ivuxolimab in advanced cancers. Sequencing used immunoSEQ multiplex PCR; TCRdb keeps in-frame clones, though not all of them. The repertoire includes under 85,000 clones, approximately 83% of them detected once, and under 3.5% sits in the top ten. Sequencing was performed on CD4+ or CD8+ T cells sorted from blood, taken in a trial of the OX40 agonist ivuxolimab. The receptors here all came from an adult with an advanced solid tumor such as melanoma, head and neck, liver or kidney cancer.

In its sample, this clone was seen once. The V call is TRBV7-9, the J call TRBJ2-4; D uncertain. Looked up from germline, CDR1 is SEHNR and CDR2 is FQNEAQ (reference sequence). The CDR3 extends over 14 amino acids. Trimming took 2 bases from V and 2 from J, leaving 7 bases between them. CDR3 residues: CASSLRVPKNIQYF. DNA for the CDR3: TGTGCCAGCAGCTTAAGAGTACCCAAAAACATTCAGTACTTC.

The rearrangement joins TRBV7-2 to TRBJ1-5; TRBD1 aligns across 11 bases. The CDR3 extends over 19 amino acids. Germline V lookup: CDR1 SGHTA, CDR2 FQGNSA. V trimming: 3 bases; J trimming: 2 bases; junction bases outside the gene matches: 12. CDR3 sequence: CASSFTGTGGQTGNQPQHF. CDR3 DNA sequence: TGTGCCAGCAGCTTTACCGGGACAGGGGGTCAGACCGGCAATCAGCCCCAGCATTTT. Using reference TRBV7-2 and TRBJ1-5 for the parts outside the CDR3, the full variable domain is GAGVSQSPSNKVTEKGKDVELRCDPISGHTALYWYRQSLGQGLEFLIYFQGNSAPDKSGLPSDRFSAERTGGSVSTLTIQRTQQEDSAVYLCASSFTGTGGQTGNQPQHFGDGTRLSIL.

As regards this clone: Relative to the germline gene, one junction end is altered; a read error may explain this. V and J are TRBV5-1 and TRBJ2-2; D possibly corresponds to TRBD1 (6 bases). The CDR3 sequence is 11 residues long. Germline assignment: CDR1 SGHRS and CDR2 YFSETQ. CDR3 bases: TGTGCCAGCAGAGACAGGGGGGAGCTGTTTTTT. The encoded protein is CASRDRGELFF.

V usage is TRBV5-1 and J usage is TRBJ1-1; 8 bases map to TRBD1. Germline trimming cut 4 bases from V and 2 bases from J; bases unmatched to any gene: 10. The CDR3 runs to 16 residues. Germline values: CDR1 SGHRS, CDR2 YFSETQ. Here the CDR3 reads CASSHYLDRGNTEAFF. The CDR3 DNA follows: TGCGCCAGCAGCCACTACCTAGACAGGGGTAACACTGAAGCTTTCTTT. Full variable domain (outside the CDR3, taken from reference TRBV5-1 and TRBJ1-1): KAGVTQTPRYLIKTRGQQVTLSCSPISGHRSVSWYQQTPGQGLQFLFEYFSETQRNKGNFPGRFSGRQFSNSRSEMNVSTLELGDSALYLCASSHYLDRGNTEAFFGQGTRLTVV.

This clone has just a few counts. The chain combines TRBV18 with TRBJ2-1, with 13 bases matching TRBD2. Trimming removed 6 bases from V and 7 bases from J; junction bases left unmatched: 0. CDR1 and CDR2 (germline): KGHSH, LQKENI. The CDR3 is 13 amino acids. CDR3: CASSGLAGNEQFF. DNA of the CDR3: TGTGCCAGCTCGGGACTAGCGGGGAATGAGCAGTTCTTC. The full variable domain, with the rest looked up from reference TRBV18 and TRBJ2-1, is NAGVMQNPRHLVRRRGQEARLRCSPMKGHSHVYWYRQLPEEGLKFMVYLQKENIIDESGMPKERFSAEFPKEGPSILRIQQVVRGDSAAYFCASSGLAGNEQFFGPGTRLTVL.

The chain is built from TRBV6-1 and TRBJ2-5; no reliable D call. The CDR3 loop spans 14 amino acids. V lost 6 bases and J lost 5, with 16 bases in between. Germline CDR1 is MNHNS and CDR2 is SASEGT. The CDR3 region has the DNA TGTGCCAGCAGCCTCCCGGGCTTGGAGGAGACCCAGTACTTC. This sequence encodes CASSLPGLEETQYF.

The V gene is TRBV19, the J gene TRBJ1-1, with D possibly matching TRBD1 (6 bases). Per germline, CDR1 LNHDA and CDR2 SQIVND (reference sequence). This CDR3 has 15 amino acids. The V and J ends lost 7 bases and 1 base respectively, with 16 bases between them. CDR3 nucleotides: TGTGCCAGTACCCGAGGATGGGGGGCGAACACTGAAGCTTTCTTT. Translating it yields CASTRGWGANTEAFF.

The gene calls are TRBV27 and TRBJ2-3, with 15 nucleotides matching TRBD2. V lost 5 bases and J lost 4; bases outside the gene matches: 7. This CDR3 comprises 17 residues. Germline V gene data show CDR1 as MNHEY and CDR2 as SMNVEV (reference sequence). The CDR3 loop reads CASSHRTSGGAPDTQYF. CDR3 sequence (DNA): TGTGCCAGCAGTCATCGGACTAGCGGGGGGGCCCCAGATACGCAGTATTTT.

This chain connects TRBV19 to TRBJ2-7; D is tentatively TRBD1 or TRBD2 (5 bases each). There are 14 residues in the CDR3. Germline CDR1 is LNHDA and CDR2 is SQIVND (reference sequence). V was shortened by 7 bases and J by 3 bases, with 16 bases between the two germline ends. CDR3 residues: CASTGTDINYEQYF. The CDR3 DNA reads TGTGCCAGTACCGGGACGGACATCAACTACGAGCAGTACTTC.

The chain employs TRBV18 and TRBJ1-6, with 7 bases lining up with TRBD1. Germline V gene data show CDR1 as KGHSH and CDR2 as LQKENI. The trim removed 6 bases at V and 9 bases at J, leaving 8 bases unmatched. The CDR3 length is 14 residues. The CDR3 nucleotides read TGTGCCAGCTCGCTCCGGGACAGATCTTCACCCCTCCACTTT. Protein sequence: CASSLRDRSSPLHF. Full variable domain (missing parts from reference TRBV18 and TRBJ1-6): NAGVMQNPRHLVRRRGQEARLRCSPMKGHSHVYWYRQLPEEGLKFMVYLQKENIIDESGMPKERFSAEFPKEGPSILRIQQVVRGDSAAYFCASSLRDRSSPLHFGNGTRLTVT.

The chain combines TRBV5-1 with TRBJ1-1; TRBD1 agrees at 9 bases. The junction had 13 bases not matched to a gene; V was cut back by 3 bases and J by 7 bases. Per germline, CDR1 SGHRS and CDR2 YFSETQ. CDR3 size: 16 residues. The CDR3 here is CASSWGGTGLKVEAFF. CDR3 bases: TGCGCCAGCAGCTGGGGCGGGACAGGGTTGAAAGTTGAAGCTTTCTTT.

This chain links TRBV19 with TRBJ2-4; no clear D gene. V lost 3 bases, J lost 9 bases, and 12 bases lay in between. The CDR3 is 13 amino acids. The germline CDR1 and CDR2 sequences are LNHDA and SQIVND (reference sequence). The CDR3 DNA is TGTGCCAGTAGTATGGGCAGGATGGCCATTCAGTACTTC. It yields the protein CASSMGRMAIQYF.

The V call is TRBV28, the J call TRBJ2-7, with 7 bases lining up with TRBD1. Germline assignment: CDR1 MDHEN and CDR2 SYDVKM. Unmatched junction bases numbered 10, after V lost 6 bases and J lost 2 bases. The CDR3 has 15 residues. The DNA for the CDR3 is TGTGCCAGCAGACCGAACAGGGACAGACCCTACGAGCAGTACTTC. This translates into CASRPNRDRPYEQYF.

V gene TRBV6-1 combines with J gene TRBJ2-2; D may be TRBD2 (5 bases). Trimming removed 5 bases at V and 7 bases at J, with 17 bases between. CDR1 is MNHNS and CDR2 is SASEGT in the germline V gene. The CDR3 is made up of 15 amino acids. The CDR3 DNA is TGTGCCAGCAGTCCCAGCCCGGGGTGGAACGGGGAGCTGTTTTTT. This codes for CASSPSPGWNGELFF.

This rearrangement joins TRBV7-7 to TRBJ2-5, with D maybe TRBD1 (6 bases). V was clipped by 4 bases and J by 4 bases, with 13 bases between them. CDR3 length equals 14 residues. Germline loops: CDR1 SSHAT, CDR2 FNYEAQ (reference sequence). The CDR3 DNA sequence: TGTGCCAGCAGCTCCAGGGGTATAGGAGAGACCCAGTACTTC. Protein product: CASSSRGIGETQYF.

This chain joins TRBV18 and TRBJ1-1; D is possibly TRBD1 (5 bases). The V gene lost 4 bases and the J gene lost 8 bases, with 11 bases spanning the gap. CDR3 length: 12 residues. In germline, CDR1 is KGHSH, CDR2 LQKENI. This chain's CDR3 is CASSLNRDEAFF. In nucleotides, the CDR3 is TGTGCCAGCTCACTCAACCGGGACGAAGCTTTCTTT.

This sequence joins TRBV11-2 and TRBJ2-5; 14 bases are a match to TRBD2. The CDR3 extends over 16 amino acids. Trimming removed 2 bases from V and 9 bases from J; junction bases left unmatched: 8. CDR1 and CDR2 (germline): SGHAT, FQNNGV. The chain's CDR3 is CASSLSGTSGRVAQYF. CDR3 DNA sequence: TGTGCCAGCAGCTTATCCGGGACTAGCGGGAGAGTGGCCCAGTACTTC.

This rearrangement joins TRBV5-4 to TRBJ2-5; D is uncertain. The CDR3 is 12 residues long. CDR1 is SGHNT, CDR2 YYREEE, per germline (reference sequence). V dropped 4 bases and J dropped 10 bases, with 14 bases sitting between them. The CDR3 DNA sequence: TGTGCCAGCAGCGAAGTGAGCGACCTCCAGTACTTC. This codes for CASSEVSDLQYF.

This clone is a singleton in its sample. The chain couples TRBV7-2 to TRBJ2-2; D gene uncertain. Trimming pared 3 bases from V and 7 bases from J, leaving 6 bases between. Germline V gene lookup returns CDR1 SGHTA and CDR2 FQGNSA. The CDR3 loop spans 12 amino acids. The CDR3 loop reads CASSFWSGELFF. The CDR3 DNA reads as TGTGCCAGCAGCTTCTGGAGCGGGGAGCTGTTTTTT.

The chain employs TRBV19 and TRBJ2-6; 9 bases map to TRBD1. This CDR3 is built from 18 residues. The germline gives CDR1 LNHDA, CDR2 SQIVND (reference sequence). Trimming removed 3 bases from V and 0 bases from J; junction bases left unmatched: 6. The CDR3 is CASSIGGQGNSGANVLTF. CDR3 coding DNA: TGTGCCAGTAGTATTGGGGGACAGGGCAACTCTGGGGCCAACGTCCTGACTTTC.

The chain links TRBV11-2 to TRBJ2-3; D is unclear. The V and J ends lost 0 bases and 6 bases respectively, with 13 bases between them. Germline CDR1 and CDR2: SGHAT and FQNNGV. The CDR3 extends over 15 amino acids. CDR3 bases: TGTGCCAGCAGCTTAGATTTAGTTCTGAGGGATACGCAGTATTTT. Translated, it gives CASSLDLVLRDTQYF.

This chain uses TRBV6-1 with TRBJ1-1, with D possibly TRBD1 on 6 matching bases. The CDR3 contains 16 residues. The germline V gene encodes CDR1 MNHNS and CDR2 SASEGT. The ends were cut back, 2 bases at V and 4 bases at J, with 17 bases in the middle. In DNA, the CDR3 is TGTGCCAGCAGTGAATTATTCAGGGGAGTGAGCACTGAAGCTTTCTTT. Translating gives CASSELFRGVSTEAFF.

The chain carries TRBV6-6 and TRBJ1-3, with D possibly matching TRBD1 (5 bases). The CDR3 consists of 16 residues. The V gene's germline CDR1 is MNHNY and CDR2 SVGAGI (reference sequence). V dropped 2 bases and J dropped 2 bases, with 13 bases sitting between them. DNA of the CDR3: TGTGCCAGCAGTTACCCGGGCAGGGCTGCTGGAAACACCATATATTTT. Its translation is CASSYPGRAAGNTIYF.

The chain is built from TRBV5-1 and TRBJ1-1; D is ambiguous. Germline V gene data show CDR1 as SGHRS and CDR2 as YFSETQ. Trimming took 0 bases from V and 3 from J, leaving 9 bases between them. The CDR3 loop spans 14 amino acids. This CDR3 is CASSLADLYTEAFF. The CDR3 DNA follows: TGCGCCAGCAGCTTGGCCGATTTGTACACTGAAGCTTTCTTT.

This clone has ten or more counts. The J gene is TRBJ1-6, the V gene TRBV5-1, with a tentative D call TRBD1 (6 bases). Germline V gene lookup returns CDR1 SGHRS and CDR2 YFSETQ. The CDR3 has 14 amino acids. V was cut by 2 bases and J by 7 bases, with 10 bases left in between. Here the CDR3 reads CASSLQGENSPLHF. CDR3 bases: TGCGCCAGCAGCTTACAGGGTGAGAATTCACCCCTCCACTTT.

The V gene is TRBV4-2, the J gene TRBJ1-3, with D maybe TRBD1 (5 bases). The V and J ends lost 4 bases and 0 bases respectively, with 13 bases between them. Germline V gene data show CDR1 as LGHNA and CDR2 as YNFKEQ. This CDR3 is built from 16 residues. Here the CDR3 reads CASSRLDRSSGNTIYF. CDR3 DNA sequence: TGTGCCAGCAGCCGACTCGACAGAAGCTCTGGAAACACCATATATTTT.

Points on this clone: Its ends do not fully match the called genes, so a read error is possible. The genes are TRBV6-5 and TRBJ1-5; no clear D gene. The CDR3 is made up of 9 amino acids. Per germline, CDR1 MNHEY and CDR2 SVGAGI. The CDR3 loop is CASSYPPHF. Here the CDR3 DNA reads TGTGCCAGCAGTTACCCCCCGCATTTT.

J is TRBJ1-3 and V is TRBV6-6; D might be TRBD1 (5 bases). With 7 bases removed from V and 2 bases from J, the gap between germline ends came to 9 bases. This CDR3 spans 13 amino acids. The germline gives CDR1 MNHNY, CDR2 SVGAGI (reference sequence). The DNA for the CDR3 is TGTGCCAGCATGCCGGGGGCTGGAAACACCATATATTTT. Its protein is CASMPGAGNTIYF.

CDR3 protein: CASSYSNWGNYGYTF. For the CDR3, the DNA is TGTGCCAGCAGTTACTCGAACTGGGGAAACTATGGCTACACCTTC. The V gene is TRBV6-5, the J gene TRBJ1-2; D is ambiguous. The germline gives CDR1 MNHEY, CDR2 SVGAGI. This CDR3 has 15 residues. V was clipped by 0 bases and J by 2 bases, with 10 bases between them.

This clone occurred once. The rearrangement joins TRBV5-1 to TRBJ1-2, with unresolved D. The CDR3 sequence is 12 residues long. V lost 0 bases, J lost 4 bases, and 4 bases lay in between. The germline V gene encodes CDR1 SGHRS and CDR2 YFSETQ. Written as DNA, the CDR3 is TGCGCCAGCAGCTTGGCCGGCTATGGCTACACCTTC. As protein: CASSLAGYGYTF.